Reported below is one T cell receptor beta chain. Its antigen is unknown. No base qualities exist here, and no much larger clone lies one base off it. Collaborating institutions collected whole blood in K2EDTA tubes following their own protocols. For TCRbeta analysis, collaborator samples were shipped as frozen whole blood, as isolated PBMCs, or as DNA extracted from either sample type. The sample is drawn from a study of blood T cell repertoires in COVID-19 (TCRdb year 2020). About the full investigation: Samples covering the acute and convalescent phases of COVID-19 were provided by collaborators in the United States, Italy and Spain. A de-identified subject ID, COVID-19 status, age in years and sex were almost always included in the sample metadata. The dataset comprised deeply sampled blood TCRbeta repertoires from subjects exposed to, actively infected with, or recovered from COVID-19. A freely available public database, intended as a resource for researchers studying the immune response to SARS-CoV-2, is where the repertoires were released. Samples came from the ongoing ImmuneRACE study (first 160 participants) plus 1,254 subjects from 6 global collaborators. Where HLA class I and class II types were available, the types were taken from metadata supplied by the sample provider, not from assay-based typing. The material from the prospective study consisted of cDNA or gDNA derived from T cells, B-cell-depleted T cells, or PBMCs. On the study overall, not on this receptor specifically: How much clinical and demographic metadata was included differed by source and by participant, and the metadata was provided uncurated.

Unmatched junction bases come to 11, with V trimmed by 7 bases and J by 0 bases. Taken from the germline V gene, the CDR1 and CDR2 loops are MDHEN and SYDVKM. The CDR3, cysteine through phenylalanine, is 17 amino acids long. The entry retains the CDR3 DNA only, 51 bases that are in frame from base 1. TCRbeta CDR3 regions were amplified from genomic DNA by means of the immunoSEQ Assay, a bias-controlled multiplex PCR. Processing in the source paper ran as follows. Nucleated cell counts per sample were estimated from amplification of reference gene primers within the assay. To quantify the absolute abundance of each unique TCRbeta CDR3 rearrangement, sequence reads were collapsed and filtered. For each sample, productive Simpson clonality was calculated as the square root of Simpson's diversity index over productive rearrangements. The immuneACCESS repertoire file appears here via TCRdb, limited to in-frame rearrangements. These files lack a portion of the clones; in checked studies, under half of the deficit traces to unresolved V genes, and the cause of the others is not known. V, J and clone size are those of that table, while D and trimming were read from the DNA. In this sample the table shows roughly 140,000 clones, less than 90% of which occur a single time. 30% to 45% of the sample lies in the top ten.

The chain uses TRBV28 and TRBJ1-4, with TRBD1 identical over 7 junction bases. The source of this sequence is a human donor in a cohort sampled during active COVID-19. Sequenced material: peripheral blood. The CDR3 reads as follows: CASIQGGIVPTNEKLFF. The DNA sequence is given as TGTGCCAGCATTCAGGGGGGCATAGTACCAACTAATGAAAAACTGTTTTTT.